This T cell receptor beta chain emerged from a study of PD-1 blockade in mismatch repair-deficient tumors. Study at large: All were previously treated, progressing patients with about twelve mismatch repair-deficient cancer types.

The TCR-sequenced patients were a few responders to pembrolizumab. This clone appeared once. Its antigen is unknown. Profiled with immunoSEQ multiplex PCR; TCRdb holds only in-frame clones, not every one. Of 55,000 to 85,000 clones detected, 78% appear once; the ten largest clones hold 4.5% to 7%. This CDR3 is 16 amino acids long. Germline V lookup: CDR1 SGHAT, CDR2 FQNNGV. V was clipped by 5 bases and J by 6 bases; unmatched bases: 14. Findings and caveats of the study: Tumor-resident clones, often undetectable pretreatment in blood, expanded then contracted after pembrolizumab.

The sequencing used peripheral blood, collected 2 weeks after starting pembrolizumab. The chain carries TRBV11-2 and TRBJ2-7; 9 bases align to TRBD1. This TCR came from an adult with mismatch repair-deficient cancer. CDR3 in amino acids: CASSPSPGTGFSEQYF. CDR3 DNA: TGTGCCAGCAGCCCCTCGCCCGGGACAGGGTTCTCCGAGCAGTACTTC.